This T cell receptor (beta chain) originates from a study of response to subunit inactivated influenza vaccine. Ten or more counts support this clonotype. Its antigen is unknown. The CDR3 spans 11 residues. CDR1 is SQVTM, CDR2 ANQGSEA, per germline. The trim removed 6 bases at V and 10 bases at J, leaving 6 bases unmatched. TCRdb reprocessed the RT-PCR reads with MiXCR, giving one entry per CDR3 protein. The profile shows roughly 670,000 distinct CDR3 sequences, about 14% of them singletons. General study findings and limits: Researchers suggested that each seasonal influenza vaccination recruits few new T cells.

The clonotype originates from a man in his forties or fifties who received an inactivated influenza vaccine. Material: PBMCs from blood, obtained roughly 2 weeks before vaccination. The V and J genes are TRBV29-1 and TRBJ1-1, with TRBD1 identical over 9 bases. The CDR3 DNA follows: TGCAGCGTGGCCGGGACAGGGACAGCTTTCTTT. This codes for CSVAGTGTAFF.